This entry concerns a single TCR beta chain. Its antigen is unidentified. This entry belongs to a study of blood T cells in healthy people across ages. Whole-study findings and limits: Without sorted subsets, naive and antigen-experienced compartments could not be conclusively compared. Higher diversity and more naive CD4+ cells were features of long-lived donors, compared to aged donors. With age, beta diversity per million T cells declined roughly linearly, significantly by approximately 41.

The germline gives CDR1 MNHEY, CDR2 SMNVEV (reference sequence). There are 15 residues in the CDR3. V lost 5 bases and J 0 bases, leaving 13 bases between the germline ends. PCR was performed a second time for about 7 to 12 cycles using a sample-barcoded 5' primer and a J-beta primer mix. Template switching added a 12-random-nucleotide identifier to every cDNA molecule. MiXCR, applied by TCRdb to the 5' RACE reads, yields one record per CDR3 protein. The data hold under 1,000,000 distinct CDR3 sequences, with around 34% observed a single time. Material: blood. The receptor's source is a young man in good health. The chain recombines TRBV27 with TRBJ1-1; possible D gene TRBD1, 5 bases. The CDR3 DNA sequence: TGTGCCAGCAGTGGGCTTTGGGGGATGAACACTGAAGCTTTCTTT. Translated, it gives CASSGLWGMNTEAFF.